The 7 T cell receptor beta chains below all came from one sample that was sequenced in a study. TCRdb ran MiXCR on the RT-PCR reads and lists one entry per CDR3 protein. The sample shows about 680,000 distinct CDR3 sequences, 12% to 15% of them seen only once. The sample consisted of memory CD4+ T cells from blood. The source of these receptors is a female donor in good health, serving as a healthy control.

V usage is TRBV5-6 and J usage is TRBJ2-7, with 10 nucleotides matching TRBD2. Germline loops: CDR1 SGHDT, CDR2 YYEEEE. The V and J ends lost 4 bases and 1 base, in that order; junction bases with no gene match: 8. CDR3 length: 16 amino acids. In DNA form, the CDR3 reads TGTGCCAGCAGCGCATACGGACTAGCGGCTTCCTACGAGCAGTACTTC. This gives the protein CASSAYGLAASYEQYF.

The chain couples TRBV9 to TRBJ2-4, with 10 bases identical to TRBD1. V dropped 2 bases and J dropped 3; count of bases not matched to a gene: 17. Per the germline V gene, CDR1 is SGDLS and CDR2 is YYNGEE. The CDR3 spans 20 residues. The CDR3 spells CASSVGGGTGVKGVKNIQYF. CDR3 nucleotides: TGTGCCAGCAGCGTCGGGGGGGGGACAGGGGTTAAGGGAGTCAAAAACATTCAGTACTTC.

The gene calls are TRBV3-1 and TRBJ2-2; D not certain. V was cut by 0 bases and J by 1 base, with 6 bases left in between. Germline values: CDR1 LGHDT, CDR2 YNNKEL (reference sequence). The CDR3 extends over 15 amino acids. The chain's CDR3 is CASSQDPQNTGELFF. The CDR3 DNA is TGTGCCAGCAGCCAAGATCCACAGAACACCGGGGAGCTGTTTTTT.

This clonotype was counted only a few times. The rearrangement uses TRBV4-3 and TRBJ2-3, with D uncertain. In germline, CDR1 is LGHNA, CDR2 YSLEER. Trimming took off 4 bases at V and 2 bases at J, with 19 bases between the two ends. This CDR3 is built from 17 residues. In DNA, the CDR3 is TGCGCCAGCAGCCCCGGGCCCCAGCAGTTTTCCACAGATACGCAGTATTTT. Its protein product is CASSPGPQQFSTDTQYF.

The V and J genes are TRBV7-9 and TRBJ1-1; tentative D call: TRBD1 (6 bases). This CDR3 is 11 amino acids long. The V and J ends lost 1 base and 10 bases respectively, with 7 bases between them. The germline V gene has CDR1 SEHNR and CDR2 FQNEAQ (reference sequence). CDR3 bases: TGTGCCAGCAGCTTAGGAGGGGGAGCTTTCTTT. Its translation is CASSLGGGAFF.

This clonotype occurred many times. The CDR3 region is CASSLSEGVRLHF. CDR3 nucleotide sequence: TGTGCCAGCAGCTTATCGGAGGGCGTTCGACTCCACTTT. The V call is TRBV7-2, the J call TRBJ1-6; D is ambiguous. CDR3 size: 13 residues. Germline CDR1 reads SGHTA; CDR2 reads FQGNSA. The ends were cut back, 2 bases at V and 16 bases at J, with 15 bases in the middle.

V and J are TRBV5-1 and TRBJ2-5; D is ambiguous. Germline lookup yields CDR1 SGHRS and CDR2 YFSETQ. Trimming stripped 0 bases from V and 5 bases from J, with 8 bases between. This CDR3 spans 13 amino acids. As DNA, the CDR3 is TGCGCCAGCAGCTTGGGGCAGGATGAGACCCAGTACTTC. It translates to CASSLGQDETQYF.